The clone carrying this TCR beta chain was picked up a small number of times. This specimen belongs to a study of regulatory T cells in long-lasting Graves disease. Library construction for TCR beta used iRepertoire HTBI primers and Arm-PCR of CDR3 regions. TCRdb re-derived calls from the multiplex PCR reads in MiXCR, one entry per CDR3 protein. Among approximately 400,000 distinct CDR3 sequences, less than 25% were seen once, and the ten largest hold about 27%. Documented time point: persistent/refractory GD, antithyroid drugs over 5 years with positive TRAb. The TCR library was made from RNA extracted from PBMCs. Patients hailed from an endocrinology department in Xi'an, China. V was trimmed by 0 bases and J by 6 bases, leaving 9 bases between them. CDR1 MNHEY and CDR2 SVGEGT come from the germline V gene. There are 14 residues in the CDR3.

The sample here was peripheral blood mononuclear cells (PBMCs), taken when the disease was refractory, from a patient treated with antithyroid drugs. This TCR was sampled from a female donor with Graves disease. The J gene is TRBJ1-5, the V gene TRBV6-2 or TRBV6-3, with D tentatively TRBD1 (5 bases). CDR3 sequence (DNA): TGTGCCAGCAGTTACTCTGGGGGTACTCAGCCCCAGCATTTT. Translating it yields CASSYSGGTQPQHF.